The subject of this entry is one T cell receptor (beta chain). Its antigen is currently unknown. This sample is part of a study of OX40 agonist ivuxolimab in advanced cancers. Findings and caveats of the study: Also present in some nonresponders was a low level of normalized T-cell clonal expansion.

The table came from immunoSEQ multiplex PCR; TCRdb's copy has only in-frame clones and leaves some out. The sample lists over 50,000 clones; approximately 80% were seen once. Trimming left V 11 bases short and J 0 bases short, with 13 bases between. Germline V CDR1 and CDR2: SNHLY, FYNNEI. The CDR3 covers 13 residues. The genes are TRBV2 and TRBJ1-2, with D unresolved. The sequence was collected from an adult with an advanced solid tumor such as melanoma, head and neck, liver or kidney cancer. The sample here was CD4+ or CD8+ T cells sorted from blood, taken in a trial of the OX40 agonist ivuxolimab. This chain's CDR3 is CAGVWRANYGYTF. The CDR3 DNA follows: TGTGCCGGGGTATGGCGGGCTAACTATGGCTACACCTTC.